The 32 T cell receptor beta chains below all came from one sample that was sequenced in a study of T cells in women clearing cervical HPV infection. Sequencing was performed with immunoSEQ multiplex PCR; in TCRdb, only in-frame clones are kept and a portion is missing. This sample contains about 26,000 clones. Sequences were obtained from blood buffy coat. All receptors derive from a woman between 18 and 69 years old with a cervical HPV16 infection that either progressed to CIN3+ or cleared (not recorded which).

Points on this clone: The read gets to within 3 residues of the CDR3 end, and the germline J gene fills in the rest. V usage is TRBV7-2 and J usage is TRBJ1-5, with a tentative D call TRBD1 (5 bases). V shed 2 bases and J shed 0 bases, with 8 bases lying between them. The CDR3 consists of 15 residues. In germline, CDR1 is SGHTA, CDR2 FQGNSA. CDR3 in amino acids: CASSLRGGSNQPQHF. CDR3 bases read: TGTGCCAGCAGCTTACGGGGGGGTAGCAATCAGCCC.

About this clone: The read finishes 3 residues shy of the CDR3 end, and the germline J gene is used to complete it. The chain joins TRBV20-1 to TRBJ2-7; D not resolved. CDR3 length equals 13 residues. The germline V and J ends were trimmed by 5 bases and 3 bases, with 14 bases remaining between them. Per germline, CDR1 DFQATT and CDR2 SNEGSKA (reference sequence). This chain's CDR3 is CSAAGSSNYEQYF. CDR3 DNA, as far as it was read: TGCAGTGCTGCCGGGTCAAGCAACTACGAG.

Turning to this clone: The CDR3 extends 3 residues past the end of the read, so its final part is completed from the germline J gene. The chain uses TRBV4-1 and TRBJ1-2, with 7 nucleotides matching TRBD1. After removal of 5 bases from V and 5 bases from J, the junction contained 11 bases not matched to a gene. Per the germline V gene, CDR1 is MGHRA and CDR2 is YSYEKL. This CDR3 region has 15 residues. CDR3 loop: CASSSPTTGAYGYTF. CDR3 DNA, as far as it was read: TGCGCCAGCAGCTCCCCGACTACAGGGGCTTATGGC.

To note about this clone: The CDR3 end falls 3 residues outside the read, so it is completed with the germline J gene. V and J are TRBV20-1 and TRBJ2-1, with a possible D match to TRBD2 (5 bases). The V end lost 3 bases, the J end lost 2 bases, and 17 bases lay between the germline ends. CDR1 is DFQATT and CDR2 is SNEGSKA in the germline V gene (reference sequence). This CDR3 region has 16 residues. CDR3 DNA (partial): TGCAGTGCTAGTGTGGGTCTAGCCGGGACCTACAATGAG. It codes for CSASVGLAGTYNE. The CDR3 as a whole reads CSASVGLAGTYNEQFF.

CDR3 residues: CASSEKGQMNTEAFF. CDR3 DNA (partial): TGTGCCAGCAGCGAGAAGGGACAGATGAACACTGAA. The rearrangement links TRBV7-9 to TRBJ1-1; 7 bases fit TRBD1. The read stops 3 residues short of the end of the CDR3; the missing end is completed from the germline J gene. The CDR3 covers 15 residues. V shed 5 bases, J shed 0 bases, and the junction held 6 bases outside the gene matches. Germline assignment: CDR1 SEHNR and CDR2 FQNEAQ (reference sequence).

For this clone: The read finishes 3 residues shy of the CDR3 end, and the germline J gene is used to complete it. The rearrangement uses TRBV13 and TRBJ1-4, with TRBD1 matching 7 bases. The CDR3 loop spans 14 amino acids. J was trimmed by 2 bases and V by 5 bases; bases with no gene match: 2. The germline V gene has CDR1 PRHDT and CDR2 FYEKMQ (reference sequence). CDR3 DNA (partial): TGTGCCAGCAGCCCGACAGGGACTAATGAAAAA. Translating it yields CASSPTGTNEK. The entire CDR3 reads CASSPTGTNEKLFF.

Comments on this clone: Sequencing ends 3 residues short of the CDR3 end; the germline J gene provides the rest. V and J are TRBV19 and TRBJ1-5; 8 positions match TRBD1. The trim removed 3 bases at V and 5 bases at J, leaving 3 bases unmatched. CDR1 and CDR2 from the germline V gene are LNHDA and SQIVND (reference sequence). The length of the CDR3 is 14 residues. The chain's CDR3 is CASSMDRVYQPQHF. CDR3 DNA, as far as it was read: TGTGCCAGTAGTATGGACAGGGTCTATCAGCCC. The full variable domain, with the rest looked up from reference TRBV19 and TRBJ1-5, is DGGITQSPKYLFRKEGQNVTLSCEQNLNHDAMYWYRQDPGQGLRLIYYSQIVNDFQKGDIAEGYSVSREKKESFPLTVTSAQKNPTAFYLCASSMDRVYQPQHFGDGTRLSIL.

Concerning this clone itself: The read finishes 3 residues shy of the CDR3 end, and the germline J gene is used to complete it. The V and J genes are TRBV7-9 and TRBJ1-6, with 7 bases identical to TRBD1. Germline-derived CDR1 and CDR2 are SEHNR and FQNEAQ (reference sequence). Losses at the gene ends were 5 bases for V and 7 bases for J; bases not matched to a gene: 5. The CDR3 loop spans 14 amino acids. CDR3 amino acids: CASSIGQANSPLHF. CDR3 bases read: TGTGCCAGCAGCATCGGACAGGCAAATTCACCC.

As to this clone: Read coverage stops 3 residues before the CDR3 terminus; the germline J gene supplies the remainder. The same CDR3 is also encoded by other DNA sequences in this sample. The rearrangement links TRBV20-1 to TRBJ2-3; tentatively, D is TRBD2 (6 bases). Trimming stripped 3 bases from V and 3 bases from J, with 13 bases between. The germline gives CDR1 DFQATT, CDR2 SNEGSKA (reference sequence). CDR3 size: 14 residues. CDR3 in amino acids: CSARRDSSTDTQYF. The sequenced part of the CDR3 DNA is TGCAGTGCTAGGCGGGACTCAAGTACAGATACG.

About this clone itself: The CDR3 end falls 3 residues outside the read, so it is completed with the germline J gene. The gene calls are TRBV7-9 and TRBJ1-2; the match to TRBD1 covers 8 bases. V lost 3 bases, J lost 5 bases, and 5 bases stayed unmatched. CDR1 SEHNR and CDR2 FQNEAQ come from the germline V gene (reference sequence). The CDR3 totals 14 residues. CDR3 bases read: TGTGCCAGCAGCTTTTCAGGGGGCGCTTATGGC. The encoded protein is CASSFSGGAYG. The whole CDR3 is CASSFSGGAYGYTF.

In the case of this clone: The observed sequence ends 3 residues before the CDR3 terminus, with the missing tail filled in from the germline J gene. The V and J genes are TRBV20-1 and TRBJ2-5, with TRBD1 matching 8 bases. V dropped 4 bases and J dropped 0; count of bases not matched to a gene: 7. The germline CDR1 and CDR2 sequences are DFQATT and SNEGSKA (reference sequence). The CDR3 contains 15 residues. CDR3: CSAISTGGYQETQYF. CDR3 DNA, as far as it was read: TGCAGTGCTATATCTACAGGGGGGTACCAAGAGACC.

To note about this clone: From the germline J gene comes the end of the CDR3, since the read stops 3 residues before it. The chain employs TRBV5-4 and TRBJ2-1; 7 bases agree with TRBD1. Losses at the gene ends were 0 bases for V and 8 bases for J; bases not matched to a gene: 8. The CDR3 is 15 residues long. Germline CDR1 SGHNT, CDR2 YYREEE (reference sequence). CDR3 sequence reads: CASSLDGGQDYEQFF. Incomplete CDR3 DNA: TGTGCCAGCAGCTTGGATGGAGGACAGGACTATGAG.

A note on this clone: The missing CDR3 end, 3 residues past where the read stops, is filled in from the germline J gene. The chain couples TRBV30 to TRBJ1-2; 8 bases line up with TRBD1. The CDR3 totals 12 residues. Looked up from germline, CDR1 is GTSNPN and CDR2 is SVGIG (reference sequence). CDR3 sequence reads: CAWRQGAYDYTF. The sequenced part of the CDR3 DNA is TGTGCCTGGCGCCAGGGGGCTTACGAC.

Note on this clone: The observed sequence ends 3 residues before the CDR3 terminus, with the missing tail filled in from the germline J gene. V is TRBV7-3 and J is TRBJ2-3, with TRBD1 identical over 8 bases. CDR3 length: 14 residues. Germline V gives CDR1 SGHTA, CDR2 FQGTGA. The part of the CDR3 DNA that was read is TGTGCCAGCAGCCGGACAGGGATGGGAGAGACG. Encoded protein: CASSRTGMGET. The full CDR3 is CASSRTGMGETQYF. Full variable domain (outside the CDR3, taken from reference TRBV7-3 and TRBJ2-3): GAGVSQTPSNKVTEKGKYVELRCDPISGHTALYWYRQSLGQGPEFLIYFQGTGAADDSGLPNDRFFAVRPEGSVSTLKIQRTERGDSAVYLCASSRTGMGETQYFGPGTRLTVL.

Of note for this clone: The read comes to an end 3 residues before the CDR3 does, leaving the germline J gene to fill in the end. The rearrangement joins TRBV2 to TRBJ1-1; possibly TRBD1 for D (6 bases). There are 16 residues in the CDR3. Germline-derived CDR1 and CDR2 are SNHLY and FYNNEI. The CDR3 reads CASRGFSSEKTGEAFF. The part of the CDR3 DNA that was read is TGTGCCAGCCGCGGTTTTTCATCAGAGAAAACAGGGGAA.

Note on this clone: From the germline J gene comes the end of the CDR3, since the read stops 3 residues before it. V is TRBV5-1 and J is TRBJ1-1; TRBD1 agrees at 7 bases. Germline V gives CDR1 SGHRS, CDR2 YFSETQ. This CDR3 has 14 residues. V lost 0 bases, J lost 4 bases, and 3 bases stayed unmatched. The CDR3 loop reads CASSLEGQPTEAFF. The covered CDR3 bases are TGCGCCAGCAGCTTGGAGGGACAGCCCACTGAA. The full variable domain, rest sourced from reference TRBV5-1 and TRBJ1-1, is KAGVTQTPRYLIKTRGQQVTLSCSPISGHRSVSWYQQTPGQGLQFLFEYFSETQRNKGNFPGRFSGRQFSNSRSEMNVSTLELGDSALYLCASSLEGQPTEAFFGQGTRLTVV.

In the case of this clone: The CDR3 end lies 3 residues beyond the end of the read and is filled in from the germline J gene. The rearrangement uses TRBV19 and TRBJ1-1, with 10 positions matching TRBD1. This CDR3 is 15 amino acids long. Germline V CDR1 and CDR2: LNHDA, SQIVND (reference sequence). V was pared by 5 bases and J by 3 bases, with 6 bases of the junction left unmatched. The CDR3 loop reads CASSGTGQGYTEAFF. The CDR3 DNA, read in part, is TGTGCCAGTAGTGGAACGGGACAGGGGTACACTGAA.

A note on this clone: The read terminates 3 residues before the CDR3 end, so the remaining end is supplied by the germline J gene. The chain has TRBV12-5 and TRBJ2-1, with a weak D call TRBD2 (7 bases). Trimming removed 3 bases at V and 9 bases at J, with 12 bases between. CDR1 and CDR2 (germline): LGHNT, FRNRAP. This CDR3 is built from 13 residues. Partial CDR3 DNA: TGTGCTAGTGGTTTTAGGGGGGGAAGTGAG. Translated: CASGFRGGSE. The whole CDR3 sequence reads CASGFRGGSEQFF.

In the case of this clone: The read finishes 3 residues shy of the CDR3 end, and the germline J gene is used to complete it. The chain employs TRBV3-1 (or the pseudogene TRBV3-2) and TRBJ2-3; D is undetermined. The CDR3 spans 16 residues. Germline V gene data show CDR1 as LGHDT and CDR2 as YNNKEL (reference sequence). The chain's CDR3 is CASSQDRQWAKESQYF. The sequenced CDR3 bases are TGTGCCAGCAGCCAAGATCGGCAGTGGGCCAAGGAGTCG.

Points on this clone: The read comes to an end 3 residues before the CDR3 does, leaving the germline J gene to fill in the end. The chain joins TRBV2 to TRBJ2-7; perhaps TRBD1 as D (6 bases). V dropped 10 bases and J dropped 3 bases, with 13 bases sitting between them. Germline-derived CDR1 and CDR2 are SNHLY and FYNNEI. The CDR3 consists of 12 residues. CDR3: CATQATGYEQYF. The covered CDR3 bases are TGTGCCACCCAAGCGACAGGCTACGAG.

Notes on this clone: The read terminates 3 residues ahead of where the CDR3 ends, so the germline J gene completes it. The chain combines TRBV20-1 with TRBJ2-7; 7 bases line up with TRBD2. Looked up from germline, CDR1 is DFQATT and CDR2 is SNEGSKA (reference sequence). V dropped 6 bases and J dropped 0; count of bases not matched to a gene: 8. The CDR3 length is 14 residues. This CDR3 is CSATGTTFSYEQYF. The CDR3 DNA, read in part, is TGCAGTGCCACCGGGACTACCTTCTCCTACGAG.

With regard to this clone: The missing CDR3 end, 3 residues past where the read stops, is filled in from the germline J gene. The chain is built from TRBV18 and TRBJ1-3; D is unclear. From germline, CDR1 is KGHSH and CDR2 LQKENI. Trimming left V 2 bases short and J 0 bases short, with 11 bases between. CDR3 size: 16 residues. The covered CDR3 bases are TGTGCCAGCTCACCAGGTATCCAGGCCTCTGGAAACACC. This codes for CASSPGIQASGNT. The complete CDR3 protein is CASSPGIQASGNTIYF.

On this clone: The read is 3 residues too short to cover the CDR3 end, so that end is filled in from the germline J gene. The chain links TRBV19 to TRBJ1-2, with 8 positions matching TRBD1. The CDR3 is 12 amino acids. The V gene's germline CDR1 is LNHDA and CDR2 SQIVND (reference sequence). CDR3 loop: CATEGQGHGYTF. The CDR3 DNA, read in part, is TGTGCCACCGAAGGACAGGGTCACGGC.

Worth noting for this clone: The CDR3 extends 3 residues past the end of the read, so its final part is completed from the germline J gene. The chain links TRBV20-1 to TRBJ2-2, with D perhaps matching TRBD1 (6 bases). The CDR3 contains 17 residues. The germline V gene encodes CDR1 DFQATT and CDR2 SNEGSKA (reference sequence). The CDR3 loop reads CSATFRQVLGGANVLFF. The sequenced part of the CDR3 DNA is TGCAGTGCCACATTTCGACAGGTCCTTGGTGGGGCCAACGTG.

As to this clone: Read sequence stops 3 residues before the CDR3 end, and the germline J gene provides the missing end. The chain links TRBV20-1 to TRBJ1-1, with a possible D match to TRBD1 (5 bases). This CDR3 has 15 amino acids. CDR1 is DFQATT, CDR2 SNEGSKA, per germline (reference sequence). With 0 bases removed from V and 1 base from J, the gap between germline ends came to 12 bases. The CDR3 bases that were read are TGCAGTGCTAGAGATTTCGGGGGTAGGAACACTGAA. Residues: CSARDFGGRNTE. The whole CDR3 protein is CSARDFGGRNTEAFF.

As concerns this clone: The read ends 3 residues before the CDR3 terminus; that terminus is restored from the germline J gene. This chain joins TRBV5-1 and TRBJ2-2; the D is unclear. Trimming removed 5 bases from V and 4 bases from J, with 12 bases in between. Germline V gene data show CDR1 as SGHRS and CDR2 as YFSETQ. There are 14 residues in the CDR3. The CDR3 sequence: CASRQKVATGELFF. The CDR3 bases that were read are TGCGCCAGCAGACAGAAGGTTGCCACCGGGGAG.

Notes on this clone: Read data end 3 residues before the CDR3 end; the end is taken from the germline J gene. The chain combines TRBV27 with TRBJ1-5; TRBD1 agrees at 7 bases. Germline lookup yields CDR1 MNHEY and CDR2 SMNVEV (reference sequence). This CDR3 comprises 14 residues. V gave up 6 bases and J gave up 7 bases; unmatched junction bases: 9. CDR3 DNA, as far as it was read: TGTGCCAGCAGCAGCTCCCAGGGGGAACAGCCC. Protein: CASSSSQGEQP. The whole CDR3 is CASSSSQGEQPQHF.

A word on this clone: The CDR3 end lies 3 residues beyond the end of the read and is filled in from the germline J gene. This chain connects TRBV5-4 to TRBJ2-1; 8 positions match TRBD2. From germline, CDR1 is SGHNT and CDR2 YYREEE (reference sequence). This CDR3 has 13 amino acids. J was trimmed by 5 bases and V by 6 bases; bases with no gene match: 4. Here the CDR3 reads CASTSGGNNEQFF. The CDR3 DNA, read in part, is TGTGCCAGCACAAGCGGGGGTAACAATGAG.

Regarding this clone: The CDR3 end lies 3 residues beyond the end of the read and is filled in from the germline J gene. The chain is built from TRBV6-2 or TRBV6-3 and TRBJ1-5, with a possible D match to TRBD1 (6 bases). With 6 bases removed from V and 3 bases from J, the gap between germline ends came to 15 bases. The CDR3 has 15 amino acids. Looked up from germline, CDR1 is MNHEY and CDR2 is SVGEGT. The DNA read from the CDR3 is TGTGCCAGCAGGAACAGGGTCAGTACCAATCAGCCC. Translating it yields CASRNRVSTNQP. The complete CDR3 sequence is CASRNRVSTNQPQHF.

A remark on this clone: The observed sequence ends 3 residues before the CDR3 terminus, with the missing tail filled in from the germline J gene. The chain uses TRBV18 and TRBJ1-2; possibly TRBD1 for D (5 bases). The CDR3 is made up of 15 amino acids. The germline V gene has CDR1 KGHSH and CDR2 LQKENI. CDR3 DNA, as far as it was read: TGTGCCAGCTCACCAGGGCCGCAGGGCTACAATGAC. Protein product: CASSPGPQGYND. The whole CDR3 sequence reads CASSPGPQGYNDYTF.

Turning to this clone: Read data end 3 residues before the CDR3 end; the end is taken from the germline J gene. The V call is TRBV2, the J call TRBJ2-3; 7 nucleotides match TRBD1. Germline V gene sequence: CDR1 SNHLY, CDR2 FYNNEI. The CDR3 is 13 amino acids. Here the CDR3 reads CASRDDRDQPQYF. The covered CDR3 bases are TGTGCCAGCAGAGATGACAGGGATCAGCCG.

With respect to this clone: The sequence runs out 3 residues before the end of the CDR3; the remainder is reconstructed from the germline J gene. This rearrangement joins TRBV6-2 or TRBV6-3 to TRBJ2-7, with D perhaps TRBD2 (6 bases). Trimming stripped 5 bases from V and 1 base from J, with 15 bases between. The CDR3 consists of 15 residues. Germline assignment: CDR1 MNHEY and CDR2 SVGEGT. CDR3 bases read: TGTGCCAGCAGTGTCGGGGCTAGCGTTTCCTACGAG. Translation gives CASSVGASVSYE. The CDR3 in its entirety is CASSVGASVSYEQYF.